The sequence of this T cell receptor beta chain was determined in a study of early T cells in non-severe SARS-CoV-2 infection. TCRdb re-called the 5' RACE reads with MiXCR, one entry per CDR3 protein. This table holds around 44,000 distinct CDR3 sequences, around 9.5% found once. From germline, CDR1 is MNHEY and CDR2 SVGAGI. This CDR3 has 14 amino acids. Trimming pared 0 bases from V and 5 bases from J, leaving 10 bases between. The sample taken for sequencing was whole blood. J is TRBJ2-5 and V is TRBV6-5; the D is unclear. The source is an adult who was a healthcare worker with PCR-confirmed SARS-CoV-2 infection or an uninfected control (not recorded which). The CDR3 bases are TGTGCCAGCAGTTACTCGATATTGTGGGAGACCCAGTACTTC. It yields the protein CASSYSILWETQYF.